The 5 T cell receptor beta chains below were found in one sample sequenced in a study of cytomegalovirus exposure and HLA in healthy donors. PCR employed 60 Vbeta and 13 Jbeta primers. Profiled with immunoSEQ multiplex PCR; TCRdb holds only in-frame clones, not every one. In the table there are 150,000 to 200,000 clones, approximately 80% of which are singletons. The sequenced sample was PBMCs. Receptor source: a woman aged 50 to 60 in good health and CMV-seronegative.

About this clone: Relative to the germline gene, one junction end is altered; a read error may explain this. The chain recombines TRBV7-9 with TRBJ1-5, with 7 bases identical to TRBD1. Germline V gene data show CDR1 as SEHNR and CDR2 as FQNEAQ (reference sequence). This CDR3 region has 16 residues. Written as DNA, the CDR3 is TGTTCCAGCAGCTTACAAGGTACGACAGGGAACCAGCCCCAGCATTTT. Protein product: CSSSLQGTTGNQPQHF. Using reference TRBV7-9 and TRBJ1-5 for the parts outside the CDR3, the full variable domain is DTGVSQNPRHKITKRGQNVTFRCDPISEHNRLYWYRQTLGQGPEFLTYFQNEAQLEKSRLLSDRFSAERPKGSFSTLEIQRTEQGDSAMYLCSSSLQGTTGNQPQHFGDGTRLSIL.

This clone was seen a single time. The chain's CDR3 is CASSSELAGQGKQFF. Written as DNA, the CDR3 is TGTGCCAGCAGTTCCGAACTAGCGGGACAGGGCAAGCAGTTCTTC. The chain is built from TRBV11-3 and TRBJ2-1; tentative D call: TRBD2 (10 bases). The CDR3 has 15 residues. The germline V gene encodes CDR1 SGHNT and CDR2 YENEEA. The ends were cut back, 6 bases at V and 11 bases at J, with 23 bases in the middle.

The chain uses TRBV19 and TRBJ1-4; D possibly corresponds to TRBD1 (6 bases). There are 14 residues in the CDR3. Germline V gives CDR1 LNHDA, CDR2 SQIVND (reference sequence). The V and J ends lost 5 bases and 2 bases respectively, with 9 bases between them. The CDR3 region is CASSQGSTNEKLFF. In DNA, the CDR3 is TGTGCCAGTAGTCAGGGGTCGACTAATGAAAAACTGTTTTTT.

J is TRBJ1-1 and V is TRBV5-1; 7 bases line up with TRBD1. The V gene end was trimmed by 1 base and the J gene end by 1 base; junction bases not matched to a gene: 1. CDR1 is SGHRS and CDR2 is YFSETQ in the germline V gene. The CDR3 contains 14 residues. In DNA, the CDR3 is TGCGCCAGCAGCTTGAACAGGGGGAACACTGAAGCTTTCTTT. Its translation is CASSLNRGNTEAFF.

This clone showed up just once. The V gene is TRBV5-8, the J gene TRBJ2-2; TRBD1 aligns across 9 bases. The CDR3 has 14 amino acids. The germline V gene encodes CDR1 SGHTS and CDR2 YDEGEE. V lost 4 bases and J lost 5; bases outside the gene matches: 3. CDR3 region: CASSVGTGTGELFF. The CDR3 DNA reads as TGTGCCAGCAGCGTCGGGACAGGGACCGGGGAGCTGTTTTTT.